This T cell receptor (beta chain) comes out of a study of CD8+ T cells in alopecia areata. The overall study: Treated patients were given oral tofacitinib, which was dosed at 5 to 10 mg twice daily. Whole-study findings and limits: Resident alphabeta T cells of normal skin are also sequenced in scalp samples.

This clone was seen only a few times. Its target is not known. Sequencing used cDNA as its template, made by extracting RNA and reverse transcribing it. Sequenced by immunoSEQ multiplex PCR; TCRdb stores in-frame clones only, minus some. The table has more than 95,000 clones, around two fifths seen once. Sequenced input: CD4+ T cells sorted from blood. This TCR came from a human donor with alopecia areata.

The CDR3 DNA follows: TGTGCCAGCAGCTTAGTTGGGAATACGCAGTATTTT. It specifies CASSLVGNTQYF. The chain couples TRBV28 to TRBJ2-3; no clear D gene. V gave up 6 bases and J gave up 7 bases, with 11 bases separating them. Germline V gives CDR1 MDHEN, CDR2 SYDVKM. CDR3 length: 12 residues.